Listed below are T cell receptor beta chains from one sample, sequenced in a study of cytomegalovirus exposure and HLA in healthy donors. TCRdb's table, derived via immunoSEQ multiplex PCR, lists solely in-frame clones and lacks some. The data show roughly 120,000 clones, 73% seen once. Material: PBMCs. The receptors shown here come from a woman aged 40 to 50 in good health and CMV-seropositive. CDR3s leave out the opening cysteine and the closing phenylalanine or tryptophan.

J gene,V gene,CDR3 protein
TRBJ1-2,TRBV28,ASSLQSAGWSYGYT
TRBJ2-1,TRBV27,ASSTSLPGEQF
TRBJ1-2,TRBV7-8,ASSSETPGQGFGYT
TRBJ1-1,TRBV13,ASSLEGGGTEAF
TRBJ1-5,TRBV6-5,ASSLSRGDQPQH
TRBJ1-1,TRBV29-1,SVNQRGGVKNTEAF
TRBJ1-5,TRBV19,ASSITGQGSNQPQH
TRBJ1-5,TRBV15,ATRPDRYSNQPQH
TRBJ2-1,TRBV19,ASRPQGLAGLEQF
TRBJ1-5,TRBV19,ASSSGYQPQH
TRBJ2-1,TRBV18,ASSPLEIRNEQF
TRBJ1-6,TRBV9,ASSALASSYNSPLH
TRBJ1-1,TRBV2,ASRDFGTQVNTEAF
TRBJ1-2,TRBV7-2,ASSSARRENVGYT
TRBJ2-1,TRBV29-1,SVTSGSYNEQF
TRBJ1-6,TRBV9,ASSVAPDSSSSYNSPLH
TRBJ1-6,TRBV18,ASSPDRGRDSPLH
TRBJ2-6,TRBV28,ASSLLASGANVLT
TRBJ1-4,TRBV6-6,ASSNSGTGAEKLF
TRBJ1-3,TRBV9,ASSVTGDPSGNTIY
TRBJ1-1,TRBV11-2,ASSSFWSPFPEAF
TRBJ1-2,TRBV19,ASSPGGGYGYT
TRBJ1-5,TRBV18,ASSPAGQGASNQPQH
TRBJ1-2,TRBV19,ASSTAGTGGLYYGYT
TRBJ1-2,TRBV14,ASSEGNYGYT
TRBJ2-3,TRBV27,ASWASGSTDTQY
TRBJ2-7,TRBV11-1,ASSRWGSGVSYEQY
TRBJ2-7,TRBV29-1,SVGRDRYYEQY
TRBJ2-7,TRBV28,ASSENRGSYEQY
TRBJ2-7,TRBV25-1,ASSPQVYEQY
TRBJ1-5,TRBV5-1,ASSLNIKEPQH
TRBJ2-1,TRBV7-2,ASSSRAAGAYNEQF
TRBJ2-7,TRBV9,ASSVDPSPTYEQY
TRBJ1-2,TRBV6-1,ASSERNYGYT
TRBJ1-4,TRBV5-1,ASSLGDRDGKLF
TRBJ1-1,TRBV4-3,ASSQEGGNTEAF
TRBJ2-7,TRBV28,ASSSPGTGRYEQY
TRBJ2-1,TRBV9,ASSETGRGEYNEQF
TRBJ2-7,TRBV7-2,ASGLQLVGAGEQY
TRBJ1-1,TRBV2,ASEQGMGTEAF
TRBJ2-1,TRBV27,ASSLADGVYKRTSGNEQF
TRBJ2-7,TRBV23-1,ASGPRPGQGSYEQY
TRBJ2-5,TRBV6-6,ASSNSGGARGETQY
-,TRBV4-1,ASSQDFVGYEQY
TRBJ1-1,TRBV5-1,ASSLQAYTEAF
TRBJ2-7,TRBV10-3,AISDAGGNYEQY
TRBJ2-1,TRBV9,ASNGGGRNNEQF
TRBJ1-4,TRBV28,ASSLPGGGGEKLF
TRBJ2-1,TRBV4-1,ASSQGLRFSYNEQF
TRBJ1-5,TRBV2,ASSGTSTGAGQPQH
TRBJ1-1,TRBV6-6,ASRGTAREAF
TRBJ1-2,TRBV19,ASSPGQGYGYT
TRBJ2-1,TRBV19,ASSIVTGGNEQF
TRBJ1-6,TRBV2,ASNTGGSYNSPLH